Below, one T cell receptor beta chain is given with its context. Recruits, aged roughly 18 to 95 years, lived in under 25 US areas. This record comes from a study of blood T cell repertoires in COVID-19. Clones were sequenced by immunoSEQ multiplex PCR, and TCRdb holds only the in-frame ones, with some missing. The table records 380,000 or so clones, around nine tenths of them present only once. Germline-derived CDR1 and CDR2 are SGDLS and YYNGEE. The CDR3 has 16 amino acids. The trim removed 7 bases at V and 3 bases at J, leaving 7 bases unmatched. This receptor was identified in a woman aged 25-40 years with acute COVID-19. The V and J genes are TRBV9 and TRBJ2-3; 14 positions agree with TRBD2. The sequencing sample was made of PBMCs or T cells enriched from blood (not recorded which). The CDR3 region is CASGAGTSGGTDTQYF. In DNA, the CDR3 is TGTGCCAGCGGCGCTGGGACTAGCGGGGGAACAGATACGCAGTATTTT.